Below, one TCR beta chain is given with its context. The target antigen is unknown. The sample is drawn from a study of T cell responses to AZD1222 COVID-19 vaccine. Study observations and caveats: In a largely white British group with more females than males, clonal diversity was possibly underestimated.

The length of the CDR3 is 13 residues. Per the germline V gene, CDR1 is SGHTA and CDR2 is FQGNSA. The germline V and J ends were trimmed by 0 bases and 9 bases, with 6 bases remaining between them. Some clones are missing from TCRdb's copy, which holds only in-frame ones; the method was immunoSEQ multiplex PCR. The table records around 160,000 clones, more than 85% of them present only once. The TCR originated in an adult in good health. The chain has TRBV7-2 and TRBJ1-6; D gene ambiguous. Sequenced material: peripheral blood, taken on day 0 of AZD1222 vaccination. The DNA for the CDR3 is TGTGCCAGCAGCTTAGCAGGACCTTCACCCCTCCACTTT. Its translation is CASSLAGPSPLHF.